The rows below give T cell receptor beta chains drawn from one sample of a study of blood T cell repertoires in COVID-19. Sequencing used immunoSEQ multiplex PCR; TCRdb keeps in-frame clones, though not all of them. The sample shows around 150,000 clones, roughly 80% of them seen only once. Sequencing was performed on peripheral blood. These receptors came from a woman of 80 years or more with acute or convalescent COVID-19. Each CDR3 is given with its conserved first and last residue. The order of the fields is clone size, V gene, D gene, J gene, CDR3 DNA, CDR3 protein. D genes are given only for firm matches. For some rows the clone size is stated as once, few or many, or as a class when expanded; others skip it.

clone size: -
V gene: TRBV10-1
D gene: -
J gene: TRBJ2-1
CDR3 DNA: TGCGCCAGCAGTCCAGGAGGTTCCCGTTACAATGAGCAGTTCTTC
CDR3 protein: CASSPGGSRYNEQFF

clone size: -
V gene: TRBV3-1/TRBV3-2
D gene: TRBD2
J gene: TRBJ2-7
CDR3 DNA: TGTGCCAGCAGCCAAGATCTTTCGACTAGCGGGAGAGGCGAGCAGTACTTC
CDR3 protein: CASSQDLSTSGRGEQYF

clone size: -
V gene: TRBV5-4
D gene: -
J gene: TRBJ2-7
CDR3 DNA: TGTGCCAGCAGCTTACGGGACACCATCTCCTACGAGCAGTACTTC
CDR3 protein: CASSLRDTISYEQYF

clone size: few
V gene: TRBV5-5
D gene: TRBD1
J gene: TRBJ1-6
CDR3 DNA: TGTGCCAGCAGCGAGCTCCCGGGACAGGAGCAAGTGTCTCCACCCCTCCACTTT
CDR3 protein: CASSELPGQEQVSPPLHF

clone size: -
V gene: TRBV5-8
D gene: TRBD2
J gene: TRBJ2-1
CDR3 DNA: TGTGCCAGCAGCTTAGCGGGGAGCTCCTACAATGAGCAGTTCTTC
CDR3 protein: CASSLAGSSYNEQFF

clone size: -
V gene: TRBV30
D gene: -
J gene: TRBJ1-5
CDR3 DNA: TGTGCCTGGAGTGATACTTCGGGAAATCAGCCCCAGCATTTT
CDR3 protein: CAWSDTSGNQPQHF

clone size: -
V gene: TRBV7-8
D gene: -
J gene: TRBJ1-2
CDR3 DNA: TGTGCCAGCAGCTTAGCTCAGGGTTTGGGCTACACCTTC
CDR3 protein: CASSLAQGLGYTF

clone size: -
V gene: TRBV7-9
D gene: -
J gene: TRBJ1-1
CDR3 DNA: TGTGCCAGCAGCTTAGCTGGCAGTATGAACACTGAAGCTTTCTTT
CDR3 protein: CASSLAGSMNTEAFF

clone size: -
V gene: TRBV10-3
D gene: TRBD2
J gene: TRBJ2-2
CDR3 DNA: TGTGCCATCAGTGGAGGACTAGCGGGAGGGCAGAACACCGGGGAGCTGTTTTTT
CDR3 protein: CAISGGLAGGQNTGELFF

clone size: -
V gene: TRBV6-6
D gene: TRBD1
J gene: TRBJ1-1
CDR3 DNA: TGTGCCAGCAGCCAGACAGGGGGAAGAACTGAAGCTTTCTTT
CDR3 protein: CASSQTGGRTEAFF

clone size: -
V gene: TRBV18
D gene: TRBD1
J gene: TRBJ2-1
CDR3 DNA: TGTGCCAGCTCACTTTCGGACAGGGGTAATGAGCAGTTCTTC
CDR3 protein: CASSLSDRGNEQFF

clone size: -
V gene: TRBV5-4
D gene: -
J gene: TRBJ2-7
CDR3 DNA: TGTGCCAGCAGCGTTGACAGCTACGAGCAGTACTTC
CDR3 protein: CASSVDSYEQYF

clone size: -
V gene: TRBV27
D gene: -
J gene: TRBJ1-1
CDR3 DNA: TGTGCCAGCAGTGGTGCGGGACTCCTGAACACTGAAGCTTTCTTT
CDR3 protein: CASSGAGLLNTEAFF

clone size: -
V gene: TRBV7-2
D gene: -
J gene: TRBJ2-2
CDR3 DNA: TGTGCCAGCAGCTTTCAGTACACCGGGGAGCTGTTTTTT
CDR3 protein: CASSFQYTGELFF

clone size: -
V gene: TRBV6-5
D gene: TRBD1
J gene: TRBJ2-7
CDR3 DNA: TGTGCCAGCAGTTACTACAGGACAGGGGTAGGGGAGCAGTACTTC
CDR3 protein: CASSYYRTGVGEQYF

clone size: -
V gene: TRBV28
D gene: TRBD1
J gene: TRBJ1-2
CDR3 DNA: TGTGCCAGCAGTACAGGGACAGGGGCCGAAAATGGCTACACCTTC
CDR3 protein: CASSTGTGAENGYTF

clone size: -
V gene: TRBV27
D gene: -
J gene: TRBJ1-1
CDR3 DNA: TGTGCCAGCAGTTTATCCCTTCCAGTGAACACTGAAGCTTTCTTT
CDR3 protein: CASSLSLPVNTEAFF

clone size: -
V gene: TRBV7-2
D gene: TRBD2
J gene: TRBJ2-7
CDR3 DNA: TGTGCCAGCAGCCTAGGGACTAGCGGGGGGGTTAACGAGCAGTACTTC
CDR3 protein: CASSLGTSGGVNEQYF

clone size: -
V gene: TRBV19
D gene: TRBD1
J gene: TRBJ1-2
CDR3 DNA: TGTGCCAGTAGCGTCGGGACAGATAACTATGGCTACACCTTC
CDR3 protein: CASSVGTDNYGYTF

clone size: once
V gene: TRBV2
D gene: TRBD1
J gene: TRBJ1-1
CDR3 DNA: TGTGCCAGCATAAGGACAGGGGGTACTGAAGCTTTCTTT
CDR3 protein: CASIRTGGTEAFF

clone size: -
V gene: TRBV19
D gene: TRBD1
J gene: TRBJ1-2
CDR3 DNA: TGTGCCAGTAGAACGGGACAGCCCTATGGCTACACCTTC
CDR3 protein: CASRTGQPYGYTF

clone size: -
V gene: TRBV6-5
D gene: TRBD1
J gene: TRBJ1-5
CDR3 DNA: TGTGCCAGCAGTTTCAGGGGGCGAAGTCAGCCCCAGCATTTT
CDR3 protein: CASSFRGRSQPQHF

clone size: -
V gene: TRBV20-1
D gene: TRBD1
J gene: TRBJ2-7
CDR3 DNA: TGCAGTGCTAGTCGGACAGGAATCTACGAGCAGTACTTC
CDR3 protein: CSASRTGIYEQYF

clone size: -
V gene: TRBV30
D gene: TRBD1
J gene: TRBJ1-5
CDR3 DNA: TGTGCCTGGAGTTCGTCCGGGACAGGGCTTAGCAATCAGCCCCAGCATTTT
CDR3 protein: CAWSSSGTGLSNQPQHF

clone size: -
V gene: TRBV14
D gene: -
J gene: TRBJ2-3
CDR3 DNA: TGTGCCAGCAGCCAGTCTAGCATTGATACGCAGTATTTT
CDR3 protein: CASSQSSIDTQYF

clone size: -
V gene: TRBV9
D gene: -
J gene: TRBJ2-5
CDR3 DNA: TGTGCCAGCAGCGTAGTAGCTAACCAAGAGACCCAGTACTTC
CDR3 protein: CASSVVANQETQYF

clone size: once
V gene: TRBV12-3/TRBV12-4
D gene: -
J gene: TRBJ2-5
CDR3 DNA: TGTGCCAGCAGCCCTCAGGTTGGGGAGACCCAGTACTTC
CDR3 protein: CASSPQVGETQYF

clone size: -
V gene: TRBV15
D gene: TRBD2
J gene: TRBJ2-1
CDR3 DNA: TGTGCCACCAGCAGAGGTGGACTAGCGGGAGGTTACTCCTACAATGAGCAGTTCTTC
CDR3 protein: CATSRGGLAGGYSYNEQFF

clone size: -
V gene: TRBV15
D gene: TRBD1
J gene: TRBJ1-2
CDR3 DNA: TGTGCCACCAGCAGAGGACAGGGGGCGGGAGGCTACACCTTC
CDR3 protein: CATSRGQGAGGYTF

clone size: -
V gene: TRBV6-5
D gene: -
J gene: TRBJ2-7
CDR3 DNA: TGTGCCAGCAGTATCGAGCGGCGGTCCTACGAGCAGTACTTC
CDR3 protein: CASSIERRSYEQYF

clone size: -
V gene: TRBV24-1
D gene: TRBD2
J gene: TRBJ2-5
CDR3 DNA: TGTGCCACTCCCCACGGCCCCGGACTAGCCCCAGAAGAGACCCAGTACTTC
CDR3 protein: CATPHGPGLAPEETQYF

clone size: once
V gene: TRBV11-2
D gene: TRBD1
J gene: TRBJ1-1
CDR3 DNA: TGTGCCAGCAGCTTAGGGGGACAGGACCCTGAAGCTTTCTTT
CDR3 protein: CASSLGGQDPEAFF

clone size: -
V gene: TRBV18
D gene: TRBD1
J gene: TRBJ1-2
CDR3 DNA: TGTGCCAGCTCGCTTTCGGGACAGGGAGGAGACTATGGCTACACCTTC
CDR3 protein: CASSLSGQGGDYGYTF

clone size: -
V gene: TRBV6-4
D gene: -
J gene: TRBJ2-1
CDR3 DNA: TGTGCCAGCAGTGACACACAGAGAGGGTACAATGAGCAGTTCTTC
CDR3 protein: CASSDTQRGYNEQFF

clone size: -
V gene: TRBV10-3
D gene: -
J gene: TRBJ1-1
CDR3 DNA: TGTGCCATCAGCCATCGACAGATTCAAATGAACACTGAAGCTTTCTTT
CDR3 protein: CAISHRQIQMNTEAFF

clone size: -
V gene: TRBV30
D gene: -
J gene: TRBJ1-5
CDR3 DNA: TGTGCCTGGAGTAGAGTTACCGCATCGGAGGCCCAGCATTTT
CDR3 protein: CAWSRVTASEAQHF

clone size: few
V gene: TRBV9
D gene: TRBD1
J gene: TRBJ1-3
CDR3 DNA: TGTGCCAGCAGCGTAGCCAACCGGGACAGTGGAAACACCATATATTTT
CDR3 protein: CASSVANRDSGNTIYF

clone size: -
V gene: TRBV9
D gene: -
J gene: TRBJ1-1
CDR3 DNA: TGTGCCAGCACCCTCGGGGTGGAGAACACTGAAGCTTTCTTT
CDR3 protein: CASTLGVENTEAFF

clone size: -
V gene: TRBV18
D gene: -
J gene: TRBJ1-5
CDR3 DNA: TGTGCCAGCTCACCGGGGTCAGGGAGGGACAATCAGCCCCAGCATTTT
CDR3 protein: CASSPGSGRDNQPQHF

clone size: -
V gene: TRBV9
D gene: -
J gene: TRBJ1-2
CDR3 DNA: TGTGCCAGCAGCCCTCCAGGGGAAATCTATGGCTACACCTTC
CDR3 protein: CASSPPGEIYGYTF

clone size: -
V gene: TRBV30
D gene: -
J gene: TRBJ2-3
CDR3 DNA: TGTGCCTGGAGTATGACTTTAGGGGGACACAACACAGATACGCAGTATTTT
CDR3 protein: CAWSMTLGGHNTDTQYF

clone size: -
V gene: TRBV5-1
D gene: -
J gene: TRBJ2-6
CDR3 DNA: TGCGCCAGCAAGGGAGGATCTGGGGCCAACGTCCTGACTTTC
CDR3 protein: CASKGGSGANVLTF

clone size: -
V gene: TRBV5-1
D gene: TRBD1
J gene: TRBJ2-7
CDR3 DNA: TGCGCCAGCAGCTCGCTAACAGGGGGAGGTTTCTACGAGCAGTACTTC
CDR3 protein: CASSSLTGGGFYEQYF

clone size: -
V gene: TRBV7-8
D gene: TRBD1
J gene: TRBJ1-4
CDR3 DNA: TGTGCCAGCAGCGCCCGGACAGGGTTTAATGAAAAACTGTTTTTT
CDR3 protein: CASSARTGFNEKLFF

clone size: -
V gene: TRBV12-3/TRBV12-4
D gene: TRBD2
J gene: TRBJ2-1
CDR3 DNA: TGTGCCAGCACCGTTCGGGAGGGTGGTGAGCAGTTCTTC
CDR3 protein: CASTVREGGEQFF

clone size: -
V gene: TRBV18
D gene: -
J gene: TRBJ2-1
CDR3 DNA: TGTGCCAGCCACGACAGCTACAATGAGCAGTTCTTC
CDR3 protein: CASHDSYNEQFF

clone size: -
V gene: TRBV5-8
D gene: -
J gene: TRBJ1-2
CDR3 DNA: TGTGCCAGCAGCAGACGCACGGGGGGCCCTGGCTACACCTTC
CDR3 protein: CASSRRTGGPGYTF

clone size: few
V gene: TRBV27
D gene: TRBD2
J gene: TRBJ2-7
CDR3 DNA: TGTGCCAGCAGTACACTAGCGGGAGGCCCCTACGAGCAGTACTTC
CDR3 protein: CASSTLAGGPYEQYF